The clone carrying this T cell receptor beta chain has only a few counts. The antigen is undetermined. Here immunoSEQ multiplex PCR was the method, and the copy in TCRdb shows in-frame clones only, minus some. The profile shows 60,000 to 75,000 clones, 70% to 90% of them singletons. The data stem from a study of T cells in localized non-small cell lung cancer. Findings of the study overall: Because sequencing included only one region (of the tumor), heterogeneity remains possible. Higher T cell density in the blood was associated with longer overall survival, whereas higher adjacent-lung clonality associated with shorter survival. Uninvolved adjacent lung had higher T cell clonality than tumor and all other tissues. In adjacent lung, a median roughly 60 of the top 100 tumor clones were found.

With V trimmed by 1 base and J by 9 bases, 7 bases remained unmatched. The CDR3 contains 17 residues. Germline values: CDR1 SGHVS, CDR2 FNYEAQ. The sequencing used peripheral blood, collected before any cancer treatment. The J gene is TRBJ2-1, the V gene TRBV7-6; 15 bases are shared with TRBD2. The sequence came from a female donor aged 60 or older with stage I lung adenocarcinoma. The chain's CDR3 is CASSLGTSGRARSEQFF. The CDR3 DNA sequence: TGTGCCAGCAGCTTAGGGACTAGCGGGAGGGCCCGTTCTGAGCAGTTCTTC.